One sample yielded the 29 T cell receptor beta chains listed below, sequenced in a study of cytomegalovirus exposure and HLA in healthy donors (TCRdb year 2017). Receptor libraries were prepared by the immunoSEQ multiplex PCR assay. For the multiplex PCR, a mixture combining 60 forward primers for TCR Vbeta segments and 13 reverse primers for TCR Jbeta segments was used. Not all clones reach the TCRdb copy of this immuneACCESS table, which keeps in-frame sequences only. Checked studies attribute under half of the gap to unresolved V genes and leave the rest unexplained. The sample table lists 100,000 to 120,000 clones, about 83% of them with a count of one. The ten largest make up about 6.3% of the sample. Sequenced: PBMCs. The receptors were gathered from a man between 18 and 29 years old in good health and CMV-seronegative.

The chain links TRBV7-6 to TRBJ2-3; 8 nucleotides match TRBD2. The CDR3 totals 14 residues. The germline V gene encodes CDR1 SGHVS and CDR2 FNYEAQ. Trimming at V came to 5 bases and at J to 2 bases, leaving 3 bases not matched to a gene. CDR3 residues: CASSRGGFTDTQYF. The CDR3 DNA reads TGTGCCAGCAGCCGGGGGGGCTTCACAGATACGCAGTATTTT. Using reference TRBV7-6 and TRBJ2-3 for the parts outside the CDR3, the full variable domain is GAGVSQSPRYKVTKRGQDVALRCDPISGHVSLYWYRQALGQGPEFLTYFNYEAQQDKSGLPNDRFSAERPEGSISTLTIQRTEQRDSAMYRCASSRGGFTDTQYFGPGTRLTVL.

J is TRBJ2-7 and V is TRBV12-5; D not resolved. The germline gives CDR1 LGHNT, CDR2 FRNRAP. Trimming stripped 1 base from V and 3 bases from J, with 4 bases between. This CDR3 region has 12 residues. CDR3 loop: CASGLDSYEQYF. In DNA form, the CDR3 reads TGTGCTAGTGGTTTGGACAGCTACGAGCAGTACTTC.

This clone was picked up a small number of times. The V call is TRBV11-3, the J call TRBJ2-7; TRBD2 matches at 10 bases. The ends lost 0 bases at V and 3 bases at J; junction bases unmatched: 5. Germline loops: CDR1 SGHNT, CDR2 YENEEA. This CDR3 region has 16 residues. In DNA, the CDR3 is TGTGCCAGCAGCTTAGATGGGACTAGCGTTTACTACGAGCAGTACTTC. Translated, it gives CASSLDGTSVYYEQYF.

The gene calls are TRBV28 and TRBJ2-7; 7 bases map to TRBD1. Germline CDR1 reads MDHEN; CDR2 reads SYDVKM. V shed 6 bases, J shed 1 base, and the junction held 9 bases outside the gene matches. The CDR3 spans 15 residues. The CDR3 region has the DNA TGTGCCAGCAGCCTTAGGGGGCTCCTATCCTACGAGCAGTACTTC. It translates to CASSLRGLLSYEQYF.

V and J are TRBV5-6 and TRBJ2-7; D not certain. V was cut by 0 bases and J by 7 bases, with 11 bases left in between. The CDR3 has 13 amino acids. Germline lookup yields CDR1 SGHDT and CDR2 YYEEEE. In nucleotides, the CDR3 is TGTGCCAGCAGCTTGGGTCCCCTCCCTGAGCAGTACTTC. Translated: CASSLGPLPEQYF.

This clone was seen more than once but under ten times. This chain uses TRBV5-6 with TRBJ2-5; unclear D gene. This CDR3 spans 12 amino acids. The ends were cut back, 2 bases at V and 4 bases at J, with 6 bases in the middle. CDR1 is SGHDT, CDR2 YYEEEE, per germline. The CDR3 loop reads CASSFPGETQYF. CDR3 DNA sequence: TGTGCCAGCAGCTTTCCGGGAGAGACCCAGTACTTC.

The chain joins TRBV29-1 to TRBJ2-7; tentatively, D is TRBD2 (6 bases). Germline V CDR1 and CDR2: SQVTM, ANQGSEA. The CDR3 covers 13 residues. Trimming removed 4 bases from V and 0 bases from J, with 10 bases in between. The CDR3 sequence: CSVGGESSYEQYF. The CDR3 DNA reads as TGCAGCGTTGGCGGGGAGAGCTCCTACGAGCAGTACTTC.

The V call is TRBV11-2, the J call TRBJ2-1; the match to TRBD2 covers 10 bases. Germline values: CDR1 SGHAT, CDR2 FQNNGV. The V and J ends lost 5 bases and 7 bases, in that order; junction bases with no gene match: 8. The CDR3 has 15 residues. CDR3 in DNA: TGTGCCAGCAGCCCTCTAGCGGGAGTAGGGAATGAGCAGTTCTTC. Translation gives CASSPLAGVGNEQFF. Filled out from reference TRBV11-2 and TRBJ2-1, the complete variable domain reads EAGVAQSPRYKIIEKRQSVAFWCNPISGHATLYWYQQILGQGPKLLIQFQNNGVVDDSQLPKDRFSAERLKGVDSTLKIQPAKLEDSAVYLCASSPLAGVGNEQFFGPGTRLTVL.

This chain uses TRBV4-3 with TRBJ2-7; no definite D call. Germline V gene sequence: CDR1 LGHNA, CDR2 YSLEER. The CDR3 consists of 14 residues. V was pared by 0 bases and J by 2 bases, with 8 bases between. CDR3 amino acids: CASSQEVRAYEQYF. The CDR3 DNA is TGCGCCAGCAGCCAAGAAGTCCGAGCCTACGAGCAGTACTTC.

The V gene is TRBV6-6, the J gene TRBJ2-7, with 9 bases fitting TRBD1. The CDR3 has 12 amino acids. The germline V gene has CDR1 MNHNY and CDR2 SVGAGI (reference sequence). This CDR3 reads CAVGQGLYEQYF. The CDR3 DNA is TGTGCGGTGGGACAGGGCTTATACGAGCAGTACTTC.

The chain couples TRBV30 to TRBJ2-3; TRBD2 agrees at 8 bases. This CDR3 region has 17 residues. From germline, CDR1 is GTSNPN and CDR2 SVGIG (reference sequence). The V gene end was trimmed by 0 bases and the J gene end by 1 base; junction bases not matched to a gene: 9. The CDR3 here is CAWSVPPLGLGTDTQYF. CDR3 sequence (DNA): TGTGCCTGGAGTGTACCCCCGTTGGGACTAGGCACAGATACGCAGTATTTT.

V is TRBV2 and J is TRBJ1-2; D might be TRBD1 (5 bases). Germline CDR1 SNHLY, CDR2 FYNNEI. The V gene lost 5 bases and the J gene lost 5 bases, with 15 bases spanning the gap. This CDR3 comprises 14 residues. The CDR3 coding sequence is TGTGCCAGCAGTTCCGACAGCACTTATTATGGCTACACCTTC. It translates to CASSSDSTYYGYTF.

A single count supports this clone. The chain recombines TRBV6-1 with TRBJ2-3; D is possibly TRBD2 (5 bases). Germline assignment: CDR1 MNHNS and CDR2 SASEGT. V was trimmed by 11 bases and J by 3 bases, leaving 18 bases between them. CDR3 size: 14 residues. CDR3: CAATRDLGTDTQYF. In DNA form, the CDR3 reads TGTGCCGCAACCCGGGATTTGGGGACAGATACGCAGTATTTT.

V gene TRBV5-1 combines with J gene TRBJ1-1, with TRBD1 matching 9 bases. This CDR3 comprises 14 residues. CDR1 and CDR2 (germline): SGHRS, YFSETQ. V dropped 3 bases and J dropped 3; count of bases not matched to a gene: 3. The CDR3 loop reads CASSSDRGYTEAFF. CDR3 DNA: TGCGCCAGCAGCTCGGACAGGGGTTACACTGAAGCTTTCTTT.

The chain carries TRBV7-2 and TRBJ1-5; D is possibly TRBD1 (6 bases). Trimming shortened V by 5 bases and J by 3 bases, and 8 bases separated the two germline ends. The CDR3 loop spans 13 amino acids. The germline CDR1 and CDR2 sequences are SGHTA and FQGNSA. The CDR3 sequence: CASSRQDNQPQHF. CDR3 coding DNA: TGTGCCAGCAGCCGACAGGACAATCAGCCCCAGCATTTT.

The rearrangement uses TRBV28 and TRBJ2-7, with TRBD2 matching 8 bases. The germline V gene has CDR1 MDHEN and CDR2 SYDVKM. V lost 5 bases and J lost 5; bases outside the gene matches: 11. The CDR3 runs to 15 residues. This CDR3 reads CASSAPAGGGHEQYF. CDR3 sequence (DNA): TGTGCCAGCAGTGCCCCGGCGGGAGGAGGTCACGAGCAGTACTTC. Drawing the rest from reference TRBV28 and TRBJ2-7, the complete variable domain is DVKVTQSSRYLVKRTGEKVFLECVQDMDHENMFWYRQDPGLGLRLIYFSYDVKMKEKGDIPEGYSVSREKKERFSLILESASTNQTSMYLCASSAPAGGGHEQYFGPGTRLTVT.

This clone was seen once. The V and J genes are TRBV19 and TRBJ2-1, with 7 bases lining up with TRBD2. Unmatched junction bases numbered 5, after V lost 1 base and J lost 8 bases. Germline loops: CDR1 LNHDA, CDR2 SQIVND (reference sequence). The CDR3 loop spans 14 amino acids. In DNA form, the CDR3 reads TGTGCCAGTAGTATAGGCGGGAGCATTCATGAGCAGTTCTTC. Its translation is CASSIGGSIHEQFF. The full variable domain, its missing parts supplied by reference TRBV19 and TRBJ2-1, is DGGITQSPKYLFRKEGQNVTLSCEQNLNHDAMYWYRQDPGQGLRLIYYSQIVNDFQKGDIAEGYSVSREKKESFPLTVTSAQKNPTAFYLCASSIGGSIHEQFFGPGTRLTVL.

CDR3 protein: CASSYSGSNYGYTF. In DNA, the CDR3 is TGTGCCAGCAGTTACTCGGGCAGCAACTATGGCTACACCTTC. The chain recombines TRBV6-6 with TRBJ1-2; D not resolved. The CDR3 loop spans 14 amino acids. Germline lookup yields CDR1 MNHNY and CDR2 SVGAGI (reference sequence). Between the trimmed V and J ends, which lost 0 bases and 2 bases, there was a span of 7 bases.

This clone showed up just a few times. The rearrangement joins TRBV4-2 to TRBJ1-3; TRBD1 is a possible D gene (5 bases). Trimming took 5 bases from V and 0 from J, leaving 14 bases between them. The CDR3 loop spans 16 amino acids. Germline CDR1 and CDR2: LGHNA and YNFKEQ. CDR3 region: CASSKSGASSGNTIYF. CDR3 DNA sequence: TGTGCCAGCAGCAAAAGTGGGGCCTCCTCTGGAAACACCATATATTTT.

The J gene is TRBJ2-7, the V gene TRBV7-6, with 9 positions matching TRBD1. V was pared by 6 bases and J by 5 bases, with 11 bases of the junction left unmatched. The germline gives CDR1 SGHVS, CDR2 FNYEAQ. This CDR3 is 15 amino acids long. The CDR3 region has the DNA TGTGCCAGCAGTTTAACAGGGGGCGACGCCCACGAGCAGTACTTC. It yields the protein CASSLTGGDAHEQYF.

The chain recombines TRBV5-1 with TRBJ2-3; TRBD1 matches 7 bases. The CDR3 extends over 14 amino acids. J lost 2 bases, V lost 6 bases, and 6 bases had no gene match. Germline loops: CDR1 SGHRS, CDR2 YFSETQ. In nucleotides, the CDR3 is TGCGCCAGCAAACAGGGGAAATCCACAGATACGCAGTATTTT. Its translation is CASKQGKSTDTQYF.

A single count supports this clone. The chain carries TRBV9 and TRBJ1-2, with 8 bases aligning to TRBD1. The CDR3 loop spans 15 amino acids. CDR1 is SGDLS and CDR2 is YYNGEE in the germline V gene. With 0 bases clipped from V and 1 base from J, the junction kept 2 bases outside the gene matches. CDR3 in DNA: TGTGCCAGCAGCGTAGGACAGGGGAATAACTATGGCTACACCTTC. Translated: CASSVGQGNNYGYTF.

V is TRBV19 and J is TRBJ2-5; D may be TRBD1 (5 bases). The CDR3 has 15 amino acids. Trimming cost V 5 bases and J 3 bases, with 16 bases left between them. Per the germline V gene, CDR1 is LNHDA and CDR2 is SQIVND (reference sequence). Here the CDR3 DNA reads TGTGCCAGTAGTTGGTTAGGGGCAGGAGAAGAGACCCAGTACTTC. It specifies CASSWLGAGEETQYF.

This chain connects TRBV27 to TRBJ1-2; 7 bases map to TRBD1. CDR3 size: 13 residues. Germline CDR1 and CDR2: MNHEY and SMNVEV (reference sequence). With 6 bases clipped from V and 4 bases from J, the junction kept 5 bases outside the gene matches. The CDR3 nucleotides are TGTGCCAGCAGACCAGACAGGGTCTATGGCTACACCTTC. It codes for CASRPDRVYGYTF.

V usage is TRBV11-1 and J usage is TRBJ2-5; weak D call: TRBD1 (5 bases). V dropped 5 bases and J dropped 5 bases, with 12 bases sitting between them. This CDR3 is built from 13 residues. Germline CDR1 SGHAT, CDR2 FQDESV (reference sequence). The DNA for the CDR3 is TGTGCCAGCAGCCTCCAGGGTAGGGAGACCCAGTACTTC. This translates into CASSLQGRETQYF.

This clone was recorded a few times. The chain's CDR3 is CASSLAPQGNYGYTF. In DNA form, the CDR3 reads TGTGCCAGCTCCCTCGCCCCCCAGGGAAACTATGGCTACACCTTC. The rearrangement joins TRBV18 to TRBJ1-2; perhaps TRBD1 as D (5 bases). The germline gives CDR1 KGHSH, CDR2 LQKENI. The CDR3 consists of 15 residues. Trimming shortened V by 6 bases and J by 2 bases, and 16 bases separated the two germline ends.

The rearrangement links TRBV5-1 to TRBJ1-4; 7 nucleotides match TRBD1. The CDR3 loop spans 13 amino acids. V trimming: 2 bases; J trimming: 17 bases; junction bases outside the gene matches: 12. The germline CDR1 and CDR2 sequences are SGHRS and YFSETQ. CDR3 DNA: TGCGCCAGCAGCTTCGGGACAGAGGGCCAGGCCTTTTTT. This sequence encodes CASSFGTEGQAFF.

The CDR3 here is CASSWGTGGEQYF. CDR3 DNA sequence: TGCGCCAGCAGCTGGGGGACAGGGGGCGAGCAGTACTTC. V is TRBV5-1 and J is TRBJ2-7; TRBD1 matches 11 bases. J was trimmed by 6 bases and V by 3 bases; bases with no gene match: 2. The CDR3 is 13 residues long. Germline V gene sequence: CDR1 SGHRS, CDR2 YFSETQ.

The genes are TRBV7-9 and TRBJ1-4; 10 bases are shared with TRBD1. Trimming at V came to 5 bases and at J to 10 bases, leaving 7 bases not matched to a gene. This CDR3 contains 14 residues. In germline, CDR1 is SEHNR, CDR2 FQNEAQ (reference sequence). The CDR3 protein is CASSPGTGVAKLFF. In DNA, the CDR3 is TGTGCCAGCAGCCCCGGGACAGGGGTTGCAAAACTGTTTTTT. Full variable domain (remainder filled in from reference TRBV7-9 and TRBJ1-4): DTGVSQNPRHKITKRGQNVTFRCDPISEHNRLYWYRQTLGQGPEFLTYFQNEAQLEKSRLLSDRFSAERPKGSFSTLEIQRTEQGDSAMYLCASSPGTGVAKLFFGSGTQLSVL.